The rows below give T cell receptor beta chains drawn from one sample of a study of T cell responses to AZD1222 COVID-19 vaccine. Libraries were prepared by immunoSEQ multiplex PCR; TCRdb keeps only in-frame clonotypes and omits some of them. Here the sample spans 95,000 to 150,000 clones, around 90% being singletons. Sequenced here: peripheral blood, sampled on day 0 of AZD1222 vaccination. All receptors come from an adult in good health. The CDR3 runs from the conserved cysteine through the conserved F or W. The D gene is left open where the match is weak. Clone size is not always given. Where it is, it says once, few, many or a class for expanded clones.

clone_size j_call cdr3_length v_call d_call cdr3_aa cdr3_nt
. TRBJ2-1 15 TRBV5-1 TRBD2 CASSPQGGYYNEQFF TGCGCCAGCAGCCCGCAGGGAGGGTACTACAATGAGCAGTTCTTC
. TRBJ2-3 16 TRBV10-1 TRBD1 CASSAGTGGSTDTQYF TGCGCCAGCAGTGCCGGGACAGGGGGTAGCACAGATACGCAGTATTTT
once TRBJ1-5 15 TRBV4-1 TRBD1 CASSQEGAGSQPQHF TGCGCCAGCAGCCAGGAGGGGGCAGGGAGTCAGCCCCAGCATTTT
. TRBJ1-4 15 TRBV28 . CASSTSEIPLGKLFF .
once TRBJ1-4 14 TRBV19 . CASSMQAGNEKLFF TGTGCCAGTAGTATGCAGGCGGGTAATGAAAAACTGTTTTTT
. TRBJ2-1 13 TRBV5-6 . CASSFRQGGEQFF TGTGCCAGCAGCTTTCGGCAGGGTGGTGAGCAGTTCTTC
. TRBJ1-4 16 TRBV5-4 . CASSLASVPPNEKLFF TGTGCCAGCAGCTTGGCATCCGTGCCCCCTAATGAAAAACTGTTTTTT
. TRBJ1-1 15 TRBV18 . CASSPPSTMNTEAFF TGTGCCAGCTCACCACCGTCTACTATGAACACTGAAGCTTTCTTT
. TRBJ1-2 12 TRBV7-8 . CASSPTSHGYTF TGTGCCAGCAGCCCTACAAGCCATGGCTACACCTTC
. TRBJ1-3 14 TRBV19 . CASSHVGSGNTIYF TGTGCCAGTAGTCACGTCGGCTCTGGAAACACCATATATTTT
once TRBJ1-3 14 TRBV7-2 . CASSSSSSGNTIYF TGTGCCAGCAGCTCGTCTAGCTCTGGAAACACCATATATTTT
. TRBJ1-4 14 TRBV18 TRBD1 CASSPTGNNEKLFF TGTGCCAGCTCACCGACAGGGAATAATGAAAAACTGTTTTTT
. TRBJ2-2 16 TRBV7-3 TRBD2 CASSFGAGVKDGELFF TGTGCCAGCAGCTTTGGAGCGGGAGTGAAGGACGGGGAGCTGTTTTTT
. TRBJ2-7 16 TRBV9 . CASSVAPDPRTYEQYF TGTGCCAGCAGCGTAGCGCCAGACCCAAGGACCTACGAGCAGTACTTC
. TRBJ1-6 17 TRBV3-1/TRBV3-2 . CASSHRELGGGNSPLHF TGTGCCAGCAGTCACAGGGAACTCGGGGGCGGTAATTCACCCCTCCACTTT
. TRBJ1-2 12 TRBV5-1 . CASSLVQGGYTF TGCGCCAGCAGCTTGGTACAGGGAGGCTACACCTTC
. TRBJ1-2 13 TRBV7-9 . CASSLTGDYGYTF TGTGCCAGCAGCTTGACAGGTGACTATGGCTACACCTTC
. TRBJ1-2 12 TRBV6-5 . CASRDINYGYTF TGTGCCAGCAGGGACATAAACTATGGCTACACCTTC
few TRBJ2-7 17 TRBV13 TRBD2 CASSLPFREGHSYEQYF TGTGCCAGCAGCTTACCTTTCCGGGAGGGACACTCCTACGAGCAGTACTTC
. TRBJ1-3 16 TRBV7-9 . CASINSTGYSGNTIYF TGTGCCAGCATCAATAGCACAGGGTACTCTGGAAACACCATATATTTT
. TRBJ2-2 13 TRBV7-8 . CASSLVVAGELFF TGTGCCAGCAGCTTAGTGGTAGCCGGGGAGCTGTTTTTT
. TRBJ1-2 13 TRBV30 . CAWSVVRWDGYTF TGTGCCTGGAGTGTAGTTAGGTGGGATGGCTACACCTTC
. TRBJ1-1 17 TRBV28 TRBD1 CASSEHGTGGANTEAFF TGTGCCAGCAGTGAACACGGAACAGGGGGCGCGAACACTGAAGCTTTCTTT
. TRBJ2-2 16 TRBV27 . CASSLFSSTNTGELFF TGTGCCAGCAGTTTATTTTCCAGCACGAACACCGGGGAGCTGTTTTTT
. TRBJ1-5 13 TRBV7-8 . CASSFLVDQPQHF TGTGCCAGCAGCTTCCTCGTTGATCAGCCCCAGCATTTT
few TRBJ2-7 12 TRBV11-2 . CASSISAYEQYF TGTGCCAGCAGCATTAGCGCCTACGAGCAGTACTTC
. TRBJ2-1 12 TRBV19 . CASRGGSNEQFF TGTGCCAGTAGAGGGGGGTCTAATGAGCAGTTCTTC
. TRBJ2-5 13 TRBV5-1 . CASSVVTRETQYF TGCGCCAGCAGCGTTGTGACCAGGGAGACCCAGTACTTC
. TRBJ1-2 13 TRBV4-1 . CASSHGGDDGYTF TGCGCCAGCAGCCACGGGGGGGACGATGGCTACACCTTC
once TRBJ1-1 15 TRBV6-4 . CASRGEPWVNTEAFF TGTGCCAGCAGAGGGGAACCATGGGTGAACACTGAAGCTTTCTTT
. TRBJ2-1 14 TRBV19 . CASSPQFGGNEQFF TGTGCCAGTAGCCCCCAATTCGGTGGGAATGAGCAGTTCTTC
. TRBJ1-1 16 TRBV9 TRBD1 CASSAQGQGGNTEAFF TGTGCCAGCAGCGCCCAGGGACAGGGTGGGAACACTGAAGCTTTCTTT
. TRBJ1-1 14 TRBV11-2 . CASSNIGPRQQAFF TGTGCCAGCAGCAATATCGGGCCTCGTCAGCAAGCTTTCTTT
. TRBJ1-2 13 TRBV7-9 . CASSDQGNYGYTF TGTGCCAGCAGTGACCAGGGAAACTATGGCTACACCTTC
. TRBJ1-1 12 TRBV18 . CASSPSVTEAFF TGTGCCAGCTCACCATCGGTCACTGAAGCTTTCTTT
. TRBJ2-7 15 TRBV28 . CASSPRRAGSYEQYF TGTGCCAGCAGCCCACGGAGGGCCGGCTCCTACGAGCAGTACTTC
. TRBJ2-2 14 TRBV27 . CASSFTGLTGELFF TGTGCCAGCAGTTTTACAGGACTTACCGGGGAGCTGTTTTTT
. TRBJ1-2 11 TRBV12-3/TRBV12-4 . CASSRGRGYTF TGTGCCAGCAGCCGCGGTAGGGGCTACACCTTC
. TRBJ1-1 12 TRBV27 . CASRSVNTEAFF TGTGCCAGCAGGAGCGTGAACACTGAAGCTTTCTTT
. TRBJ2-1 14 TRBV9 . CASSVQGSYNEQFF TGTGCCAGCAGCGTACAGGGGTCCTACAATGAGCAGTTCTTC
. TRBJ1-5 14 TRBV7-9 TRBD1 CASSLDRGGQPQHF TGTGCCAGCAGCCTGGACAGGGGGGGCCAGCCCCAGCATTTT
. TRBJ1-1 12 TRBV6-2/TRBV6-3 . CASSKGSWEAFF TGTGCCAGCAGTAAGGGGAGCTGGGAGGCTTTCTTT
. TRBJ2-7 14 TRBV5-1 . CASRDDGGPDEQYF TGCGCCAGTAGGGACGATGGGGGTCCGGACGAGCAGTACTTC
. TRBJ1-2 11 TRBV6-5 . CATRQNYGYTF TGTGCCACTAGACAGAATTATGGCTACACCTTC
. TRBJ2-1 15 TRBV19 TRBD1 CASSTGTGGGNEQFF TGTGCCAGTAGTACCGGGACAGGGGGAGGAAATGAGCAGTTCTTC
. TRBJ1-2 14 TRBV7-9 . CASSLGPGVDGYTF TGTGCCAGCAGCCTCGGTCCGGGGGTTGATGGCTACACCTTC
once TRBJ2-1 14 TRBV19 . CASSMGIPYNEQFF TGTGCCAGTAGTATGGGGATCCCCTACAATGAGCAGTTCTTC